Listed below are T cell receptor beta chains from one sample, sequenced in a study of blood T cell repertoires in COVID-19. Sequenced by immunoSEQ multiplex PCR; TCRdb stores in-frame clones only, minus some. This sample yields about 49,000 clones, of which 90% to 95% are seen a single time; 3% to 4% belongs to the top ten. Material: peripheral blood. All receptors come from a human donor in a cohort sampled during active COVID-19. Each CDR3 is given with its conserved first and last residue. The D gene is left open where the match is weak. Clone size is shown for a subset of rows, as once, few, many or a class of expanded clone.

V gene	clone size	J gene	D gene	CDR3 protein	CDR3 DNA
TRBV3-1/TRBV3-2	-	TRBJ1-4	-	CASSQGLLNEKLFF	TGTGCCAGCAGCCAGGGACTGTTGAATGAAAAACTGTTTTTT
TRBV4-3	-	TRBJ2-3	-	CASSPRSDYTLPDTQYF	TGCGCCAGCAGCCCGCGGTCGGACTACACCCTGCCAGATACGCAGTATTTT
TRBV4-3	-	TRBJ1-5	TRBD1	CASSQVPGGYQPQHF	TGCGCCAGCAGCCAAGTTCCAGGGGGCTATCAGCCCCAGCATTTT
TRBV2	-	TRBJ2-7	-	CASSEGFGRGQYF	TGTGCCAGCAGTGAAGGATTCGGGAGAGGGCAGTACTTC
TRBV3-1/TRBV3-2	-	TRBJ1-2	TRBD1	CASSHWTGDYGYTF	TGTGCCAGCAGCCATTGGACAGGGGATTATGGCTACACCTTC
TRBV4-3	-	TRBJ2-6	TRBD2	CASSQEGLAGHVLTF	TGCGCCAGCAGCCAAGAAGGACTAGCGGGCCACGTCCTGACTTTC
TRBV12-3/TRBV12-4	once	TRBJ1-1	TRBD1	CASSPTGLEAFF	TGTGCCAGCAGTCCGACAGGGCTTGAAGCTTTCTTT
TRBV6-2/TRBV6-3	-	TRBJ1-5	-	CASSLDPGHLTNQPQHF	TGTGCCAGCAGCCTGGACCCGGGACACCTTACTAATCAGCCCCAGCATTTT
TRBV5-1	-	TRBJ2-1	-	CASSADGAHEQFF	TGCGCCAGCAGCGCCGATGGGGCCCATGAGCAGTTCTTC
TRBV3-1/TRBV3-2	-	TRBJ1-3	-	CASSQGWGGSSGNTIYF	TGTGCCAGCAGCCAAGGGTGGGGGGGATCCTCTGGAAACACCATATATTTT
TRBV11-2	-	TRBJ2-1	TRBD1	CASSLEWARGPYNEQFF	TGTGCCAGCAGCTTAGAGTGGGCCAGGGGGCCCTACAATGAGCAGTTCTTC
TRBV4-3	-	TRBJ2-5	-	CASSPRGTWINQETQYF	TGCGCCAGCAGCCCTCGGGGGACCTGGATTAACCAAGAGACCCAGTACTTC
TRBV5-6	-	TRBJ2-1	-	CASSLAPSQINEQFF	TGTGCCAGCAGCTTGGCCCCTAGCCAGATCAATGAGCAGTTCTTC
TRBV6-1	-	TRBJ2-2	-	CASSESFPGELFF	TGTGCCAGCAGTGAGTCTTTCCCCGGGGAGCTGTTTTTT
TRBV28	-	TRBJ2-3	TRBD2	CASRPTGREYVDTQYF	TGTGCCAGCAGGCCGACGGGGCGGGAGTACGTGGATACGCAGTATTTT
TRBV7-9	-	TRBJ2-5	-	CASSLGGAGEESMAQYF	TGTGCCAGCAGCTTAGGTGGGGCAGGGGAAGAGAGTATGGCCCAGTACTTC
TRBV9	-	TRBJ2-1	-	CASSHLGQEQFF	TGTGCCAGCAGCCACCTTGGCCAAGAGCAGTTCTTC
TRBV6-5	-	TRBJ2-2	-	CASTQANTGELFF	TGTGCCAGCACACAGGCGAACACCGGGGAGCTGTTTTTT
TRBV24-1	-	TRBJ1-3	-	CATSDGSALSGNTIYF	TGTGCCACCAGTGACGGGTCCGCCCTCTCTGGAAACACCATATATTTT
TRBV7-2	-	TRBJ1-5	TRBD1	CASSLSGQGPYGAQHF	TGTGCCAGCAGCTTATCGGGACAGGGGCCGTATGGGGCCCAGCATTTT
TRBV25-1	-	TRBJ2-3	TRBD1	CATESTGKVSDTQYF	TGTGCCACCGAATCGACAGGGAAGGTTTCAGATACGCAGTATTTT
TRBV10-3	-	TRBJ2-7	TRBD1	CAISEPGTVYEQYF	TGTGCCATCAGTGAGCCCGGGACAGTCTACGAGCAGTACTTC
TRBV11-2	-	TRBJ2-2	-	CASSIGGAGELFF	TGTGCCAGCAGCATAGGGGGAGCCGGGGAGCTGTTTTTT
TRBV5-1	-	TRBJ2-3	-	CASSSRVDRIDTQYF	TGCGCCAGCAGCTCCCGGGTCGATAGGATAGATACGCAGTATTTT
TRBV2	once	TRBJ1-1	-	CASSLLRGGAEAFF	TGTGCCAGCAGTTTATTAAGGGGGGGGGCTGAAGCTTTCTTT
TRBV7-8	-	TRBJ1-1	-	CASSFRQNTEAFF	TGTGCCAGCAGCTTCCGACAGAACACTGAAGCTTTCTTT
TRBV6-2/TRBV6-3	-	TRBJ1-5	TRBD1	CASSSTGHQPQHF	TGTGCCAGCAGTTCGACAGGGCATCAGCCCCAGCATTTT
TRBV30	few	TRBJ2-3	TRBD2	CAWRAEAAGHLHTDTQYF	TGTGCCTGGAGGGCCGAGGCAGCGGGGCATCTACACACAGATACGCAGTATTTT
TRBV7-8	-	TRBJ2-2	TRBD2	CASSLVRTSSSPGELFF	TGTGCCAGCAGCTTAGTACGGACTAGCTCGTCCCCCGGGGAGCTGTTTTTT
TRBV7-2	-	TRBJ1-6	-	CASRENSPLHF	TGTGCCAGCAGGGAGAATTCACCCCTCCACTTT
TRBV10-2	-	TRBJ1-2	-	CASSEYGRTRGYTF	TGCGCCAGCAGTGAATATGGAAGAACGCGGGGCTACACCTTC
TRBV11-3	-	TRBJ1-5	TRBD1	CASSPDRVSHQPQHF	TGTGCCAGCAGCCCGGACAGGGTCAGCCATCAGCCCCAGCATTTT
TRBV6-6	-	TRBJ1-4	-	CASSYSTANEKLFF	TGTGCCAGCAGTTACTCGACAGCTAATGAAAAACTGTTTTTT
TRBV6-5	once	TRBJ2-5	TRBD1	CASSYGTGGFEETQYF	TGTGCCAGCAGTTACGGGACAGGGGGTTTCGAGGAGACCCAGTACTTC
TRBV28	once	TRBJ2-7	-	CASSDTEQYF	TGTGCCAGCAGTGACACGGAGCAGTACTTC
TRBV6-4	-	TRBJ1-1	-	CASSEYREAFF	TGTGCCAGCAGTGAATACAGAGAAGCTTTCTTT
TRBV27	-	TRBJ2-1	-	CASSLAPGISYNEQFF	TGTGCCAGCAGTTTAGCCCCAGGGATTTCCTACAATGAGCAGTTCTTC
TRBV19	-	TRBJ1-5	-	CASSISRGYGNQPQHF	TGTGCCAGTAGTATATCAAGGGGATACGGCAATCAGCCCCAGCATTTT
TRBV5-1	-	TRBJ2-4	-	CASSLPRGEVKNIQYF	TGCGCCAGCAGCTTACCCAGGGGAGAGGTCAAAAACATTCAGTACTTC
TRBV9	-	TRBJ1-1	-	CASSAGGTVWAGAEAFF	TGTGCCAGCAGCGCTGGGGGGACTGTGTGGGCCGGAGCTGAAGCTTTCTTT
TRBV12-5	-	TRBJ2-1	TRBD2	CASGFGTSGRLNEQFF	TGTGCTAGTGGTTTCGGGACTAGCGGGAGGCTCAATGAGCAGTTCTTC
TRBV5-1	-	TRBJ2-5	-	CASGQGPRETQYF	TGCGCCAGCGGGCAGGGCCCTCGGGAGACCCAGTACTTC
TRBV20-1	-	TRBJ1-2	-	CSASGGPDYGYTF	TGCAGTGCTAGTGGGGGGCCGGACTATGGCTACACCTTC
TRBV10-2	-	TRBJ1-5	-	CASSVGNQPQHF	TGCGCCAGCAGTGTAGGCAATCAGCCCCAGCATTTT
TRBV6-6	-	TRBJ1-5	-	CASSYEVSNQPQHF	TGTGCCAGCAGTTACGAGGTTAGCAATCAGCCCCAGCATTTT
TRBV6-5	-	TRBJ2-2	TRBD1	CACGQASNTGELFF	TGTGCCTGTGGACAGGCCTCGAACACCGGGGAGCTGTTTTTT
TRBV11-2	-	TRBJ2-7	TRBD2	CASSLGLAGYYEQYF	TGTGCCAGCAGCCTGGGACTAGCGGGATACTACGAGCAGTACTTC
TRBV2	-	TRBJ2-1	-	CASSERLDGEQFF	TGTGCCAGCAGTGAGAGACTAGATGGTGAGCAGTTCTTC
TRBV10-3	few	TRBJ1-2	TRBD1	CAINQKQGILNYGYTF	TGTGCCATCAACCAGAAACAGGGGATCTTGAACTATGGCTACACCTTC
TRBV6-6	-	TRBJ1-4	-	CASSYGGRDEKLFF	TGTGCCAGCAGTTACGGGGGCAGGGATGAAAAACTGTTTTTT
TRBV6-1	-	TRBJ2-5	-	CASSESVAPETQYF	TGTGCCAGCAGTGAATCGGTAGCCCCGGAGACCCAGTACTTC